This T cell receptor (beta chain) was recorded in a study of PD-1 blockade in classical Hodgkin lymphoma. Study summary: Patients were administered nivolumab (3 mg/kg intravenously) every 2 weeks.

Only in-frame clones appear in the TCRdb table, and some are missing; sequencing was by immunoSEQ multiplex PCR. This sample has 20,000 to 25,000 clones, with 80% found just once. With no exception, relapse followed autologous stem cell transplantation in all patients, and brentuximab vedotin exposure varied. Study observations and caveats: Later analyses included only patients treated at least 1 year post-ASCT. Newly diagnosed patients and complete responders had comparable diversity at baseline. A reduction in baseline TCR diversity was reportedly seen in newly diagnosed patients relative to healthy donors.

A note on this clone: Its antigen remains unidentified.

This specimen consisted of peripheral blood mononuclear cells (PBMCs), obtained at baseline. This TCR was recovered from a human donor with classical Hodgkin lymphoma.

CDR3 sequence reads: CASSPDRASWNEQFF. The CDR3 region has the DNA TGTGCCAGCAGCCCGGACAGGGCGAGTTGGAATGAGCAGTTCTTC. The gene calls are TRBV6-5 and TRBJ2-1, with 8 bases that match TRBD1. J lost 7 bases, V lost 6 bases, and 11 bases had no gene match. The CDR3 has 15 residues. CDR1 and CDR2 from the germline V gene are MNHEY and SVGAGI.